The entry below describes one T cell receptor (beta chain). This sample is part of a study of T-cell reconstitution after alpha-beta-depleted transplantation in children. The library targeted TCRbeta and was prepared with unique molecular identifiers. MiXCR, run by TCRdb on the PCR reads, gives a single entry per CDR3 protein. The table shows about 240,000 distinct CDR3 sequences, with roughly 26% occurring only once. The V gene lost 0 bases and the J gene lost 9 bases, with 6 bases spanning the gap. CDR1 is SGHNT, CDR2 YENEEA, per germline. The CDR3 extends over 12 amino acids. This chain connects TRBV11-3 to TRBJ2-1; D gene ambiguous. Material: PBMCs, obtained before TCRalphabeta/CD19-depleted stem cell transplant. The receptor's source is a girl aged 2 to 9 with Fanconi anemia, due to receive a stem cell transplant. CDR3 in amino acids: CASSLEGSEQFF. The CDR3 coding sequence is TGTGCCAGCAGCTTAGAAGGAAGTGAGCAGTTCTTC.